This T cell receptor beta chain was recovered during a study of T cells expressing NK-cell markers. As for the study in general: Sorted CD3+CD56+NKG2C+, CD3+CD56+NKG2C- and CD3+CD56-NKG2C+ T-cell subsets were beta-chain profiled.

Regarding the study as a whole: Of the CD8+ T cell pool in about 6 donors, roughly 1.0-7.5% was accounted for by dominant NKG2C+ clonotypes. The same clonotypes also predominated in the CD3+CD56-NKG2C+ fraction of a handful of donors.

A note on this clonotype: The antigen remains unidentified.

This CDR3 spans 14 amino acids. Germline CDR1 reads GTSNPN; CDR2 reads SVGIG (reference sequence). Reanalyzing the 5' RACE reads, TCRdb keeps one entry per CDR3 protein, without DNA. The table lists some 110,000 distinct CDR3 sequences. Material: blood T cells: a sorted CD56 or NKG2C T cell subset, CD4+ or CD8+ T cells, or bulk PBMC T cells (not recorded which). The source is a woman aged 18-70 years in good health. V gene TRBV30 combines with J gene TRBJ2-5. CDR3 in amino acids: CAWSADNWGETQYF.